The clone carrying this T cell receptor beta chain has just one count. The data were taken from a study of blood T cell repertoires in COVID-19. The table came from immunoSEQ multiplex PCR; TCRdb's copy has only in-frame clones and leaves some out. The sample holds around 46,000 clones, over 75% seen once. CDR3 length: 14 amino acids. Trimming pared 4 bases from V and 3 bases from J, leaving 11 bases between. CDR1 SGHKS and CDR2 YYEKEE come from the germline V gene (reference sequence). The sequence came from a human donor in a cohort sampled during active COVID-19. The sequencing input was peripheral blood. This rearrangement joins TRBV5-5 to TRBJ1-5; tentative D call: TRBD1 (6 bases). The CDR3, as DNA: TGTGCCAGCAGCGCCAACAGGGTCAATCAGCCCCAGCATTTT. This translates into CASSANRVNQPQHF.